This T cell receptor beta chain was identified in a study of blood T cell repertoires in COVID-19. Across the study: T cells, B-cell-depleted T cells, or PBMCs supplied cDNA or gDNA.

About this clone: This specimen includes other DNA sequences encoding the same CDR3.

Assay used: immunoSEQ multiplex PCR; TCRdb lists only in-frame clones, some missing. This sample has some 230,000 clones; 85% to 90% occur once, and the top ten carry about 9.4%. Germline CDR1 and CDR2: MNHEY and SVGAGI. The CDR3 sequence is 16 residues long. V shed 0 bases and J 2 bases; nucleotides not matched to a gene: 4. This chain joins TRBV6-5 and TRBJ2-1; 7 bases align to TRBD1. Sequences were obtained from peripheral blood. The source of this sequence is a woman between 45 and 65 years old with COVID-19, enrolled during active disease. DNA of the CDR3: TGTGCCAGCAGTTACTCGAGAGGGGGCGCCTACAATGAGCAGTTCTTC. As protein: CASSYSRGGAYNEQFF.